Listed here are 30 T cell receptor beta chains from one sample, sequenced in a study of cytotoxic CD8 clonotypes in ibrutinib-treated CLL. Assay: immunoSEQ multiplex PCR; the TCRdb copy retains only in-frame clones and omits some. The table lists approximately 15,000 clones, roughly 64% of them singletons. The material sequenced was PBMCs, taken before ibrutinib treatment. The origin of the receptors is a human donor with chronic lymphocytic leukemia.

J is TRBJ1-2 and V is TRBV18, with D perhaps matching TRBD1 (5 bases). Germline V gene data show CDR1 as KGHSH and CDR2 as LQKENI. The CDR3 is 16 residues long. Between the trimmed V and J ends, which lost 0 bases and 10 bases, there was a span of 21 bases. CDR3 bases: TGTGCCAGCTCACCACCGGATTTCGGGGGGGGTATAACCTACACCTTC. This translates into CASSPPDFGGGITYTF. Drawing the rest from reference TRBV18 and TRBJ1-2, the complete variable domain is NAGVMQNPRHLVRRRGQEARLRCSPMKGHSHVYWYRQLPEEGLKFMVYLQKENIIDESGMPKERFSAEFPKEGPSILRIQQVVRGDSAAYFCASSPPDFGGGITYTFGSGTRLTVV.

The V and J genes are TRBV20-1 and TRBJ2-1; D is unclear. With 6 bases removed from V and 3 bases from J, the gap between germline ends came to 6 bases. Germline loops: CDR1 DFQATT, CDR2 SNEGSKA (reference sequence). This CDR3 comprises 11 residues. The CDR3 sequence: CSAMNYNEQFF. Here the CDR3 DNA reads TGCAGTGCCATGAACTACAATGAGCAGTTCTTC.

This clone was seen a few times. The genes are TRBV6-6 and TRBJ2-2; possible D gene TRBD2, 5 bases. The CDR3 totals 14 residues. The germline CDR1 and CDR2 sequences are MNHNY and SVGAGI (reference sequence). Trimming removed 5 bases from V and 3 bases from J, with 10 bases in between. CDR3 in amino acids: CASSARRDTGELFF. CDR3 sequence (DNA): TGTGCCAGCAGTGCGAGGCGGGACACCGGGGAGCTGTTTTTT.

The chain links TRBV7-6 to TRBJ1-1; 7 nucleotides align to TRBD1. The CDR3 consists of 15 residues. J was trimmed by 0 bases and V by 5 bases; bases with no gene match: 6. Germline-derived CDR1 and CDR2 are SGHVS and FNYEAQ. Written as DNA, the CDR3 is TGTGCCAGCAGCCCCCGGACAGGACTGAACACTGAAGCTTTCTTT. It yields the protein CASSPRTGLNTEAFF.

This clone was counted only a few times. V usage is TRBV27 and J usage is TRBJ1-1; tentatively, D is TRBD1 (5 bases). This CDR3 has 13 residues. Trimming stripped 0 bases from V and 6 bases from J, with 8 bases between. Per germline, CDR1 MNHEY and CDR2 SMNVEV (reference sequence). The CDR3 reads CASSLSGGAEAFF. As DNA, the CDR3 is TGTGCCAGCAGTTTATCTGGAGGGGCTGAAGCTTTCTTT.

This chain connects TRBV6-1 to TRBJ1-1; the D is unclear. Germline CDR1 reads MNHNS; CDR2 reads SASEGT. The CDR3 spans 13 residues. Trimming shortened V by 2 bases and J by 4 bases, and 8 bases separated the two germline ends. The CDR3 here is CASSEMRGTEAFF. In DNA, the CDR3 is TGTGCCAGCAGTGAAATGCGGGGCACTGAAGCTTTCTTT.

The chain employs TRBV5-6 and TRBJ2-5; D uncertain. Trimming took 2 bases from V and 3 from J, leaving 11 bases between them. The CDR3 totals 14 residues. Germline CDR1 and CDR2: SGHDT and YYEEEE. The chain's CDR3 is CASSFDPSEETQYF. The CDR3 coding sequence is TGTGCCAGCAGCTTCGACCCAAGCGAAGAGACCCAGTACTTC.

The rearrangement links TRBV18 to TRBJ2-7, with TRBD2 matching over 12 bases. With V trimmed by 6 bases and J by 0 bases, 3 bases remained unmatched. The germline V gene has CDR1 KGHSH and CDR2 LQKENI. The CDR3 runs to 15 residues. The CDR3 sequence: CASSMTSGSSYEQYF. DNA of the CDR3: TGTGCCAGCTCGATGACTAGCGGGAGCTCCTACGAGCAGTACTTC. The full variable domain, its missing parts supplied by reference TRBV18 and TRBJ2-7, is NAGVMQNPRHLVRRRGQEARLRCSPMKGHSHVYWYRQLPEEGLKFMVYLQKENIIDESGMPKERFSAEFPKEGPSILRIQQVVRGDSAAYFCASSMTSGSSYEQYFGPGTRLTVT.

This clone was picked up a small number of times. CDR3 bases: TGTGCCAGCAGTGAGGTCCACGAGCAGTACTTC. Amino acid sequence: CASSEVHEQYF. The V gene is TRBV25-1, the J gene TRBJ2-7, with D uncertain. Germline CDR1 reads MGHDK; CDR2 reads SYGVNS. Trimming removed 3 bases from V and 5 bases from J, with 5 bases in between. The CDR3 runs to 11 residues.

The rearrangement uses TRBV5-6 and TRBJ2-1; TRBD1 agrees at 7 bases. Trimming removed 4 bases from V and 14 bases from J; junction bases left unmatched: 6. The germline CDR1 and CDR2 sequences are SGHDT and YYEEEE. The CDR3 spans 11 residues. The CDR3 bases are TGTGCCAGCAGCACAGACAGGGTTGAGTTCTTC. This encodes CASSTDRVEFF.

The chain joins TRBV15 to TRBJ2-1; D possibly corresponds to TRBD1 (6 bases). V lost 2 bases to trimming and J lost 5 bases, with 25 bases between them. Per germline, CDR1 LNHNV and CDR2 YYDKDF (reference sequence). The CDR3 covers 19 residues. As DNA, the CDR3 is TGTGCCACCAGCAGACAATCCCCTAGGGGGACACAGAGCCACAATGAGCAGTTCTTC. It yields the protein CATSRQSPRGTQSHNEQFF. The full variable domain, rest sourced from reference TRBV15 and TRBJ2-1, is DAMVIQNPRYQVTQFGKPVTLSCSQTLNHNVMYWYQQKSSQAPKLLFHYYDKDFNNEADTPDNFQSRRPNTSFCFLDIRSPGLGDTAMYLCATSRQSPRGTQSHNEQFFGPGTRLTVL.

This clone is labeled as medium-sized. The chain links TRBV2 to TRBJ1-6, with unresolved D. This CDR3 contains 11 residues. Germline lookup yields CDR1 SNHLY and CDR2 FYNNEI. V was shortened by 5 bases and J by 10 bases, with 6 bases between the two germline ends. The CDR3, as DNA: TGTGCCAGCAGTTCTCCATCACCCCTCCACTTT. It specifies CASSSPSPLHF.

The chain is built from TRBV4-1 and TRBJ2-2, with 8 nucleotides matching TRBD2. This CDR3 region has 17 residues. Germline lookup yields CDR1 MGHRA and CDR2 YSYEKL. Trimming at V came to 6 bases and at J to 4 bases, leaving 13 bases not matched to a gene. The CDR3 nucleotides read TGCGCCAGCAGGAAACGGGGGGGCCTTGGAGGCACCGGGGAGCTGTTTTTT. Translation: CASRKRGGLGGTGELFF.

J is TRBJ1-1 and V is TRBV2; the D gene is possibly TRBD1 (6 bases). Germline values: CDR1 SNHLY, CDR2 FYNNEI. The V end lost 1 base, the J end lost 5 bases, and 17 bases lay between the germline ends. The CDR3 runs to 16 residues. CDR3 loop: CASSEGAGRGRTEAFF. The CDR3 bases are TGTGCCAGCAGTGAAGGTGCGGGCAGGGGTCGGACTGAAGCTTTCTTT.

The chain is built from TRBV7-6 and TRBJ2-1; maybe TRBD1 (6 bases). The CDR3 runs to 13 residues. Trimming left V 3 bases short and J 9 bases short, with 12 bases between. Germline loops: CDR1 SGHVS, CDR2 FNYEAQ. The CDR3 loop reads CASSFTGSGEQFF. The CDR3 coding sequence is TGTGCCAGCAGCTTCACAGGGAGTGGTGAGCAGTTCTTC.

The CDR3 region is CASSIDGDYDYGYTF. The CDR3 region has the DNA TGTGCCAGTAGTATAGATGGGGATTACGACTATGGCTACACCTTC. The chain couples TRBV19 to TRBJ1-2; D is undetermined. The CDR3 is made up of 15 amino acids. CDR1 and CDR2 from the germline V gene are LNHDA and SQIVND (reference sequence). Trimming shortened V by 0 bases and J by 3 bases, and 11 bases separated the two germline ends.

V is TRBV15 and J is TRBJ1-2; 7 bases line up with TRBD1. CDR1 and CDR2 (germline): LNHNV, YYDKDF (reference sequence). The CDR3 has 15 amino acids. V dropped 0 bases and J dropped 5; count of bases not matched to a gene: 6. In DNA form, the CDR3 reads TGTGCCACCAGCAGAGATCCCGCCAGGGGGTATGGCTACACCTTC. The encoded protein is CATSRDPARGYGYTF.

The V gene is TRBV5-1, the J gene TRBJ1-2; D possibly corresponds to TRBD1 (5 bases). The CDR3 spans 14 residues. CDR1 and CDR2 (germline): SGHRS, YFSETQ. The germline V and J ends were trimmed by 4 bases and 7 bases, with 17 bases remaining between them. The DNA for the CDR3 is TGCGCCAGCAGCCCGCGGGGGGATTCGGGTGGCTACACCTTC. It encodes CASSPRGDSGGYTF.

V is TRBV5-4 and J is TRBJ1-1; a weak D match, TRBD1 (6 bases). The CDR3 spans 14 residues. Trimming cost V 5 bases and J 1 base, with 12 bases left between them. The germline V gene has CDR1 SGHNT and CDR2 YYREEE (reference sequence). The DNA of the CDR3 is TGTGCCAGCAGAGGGGGGTTAGAGAACACTGAAGCTTTCTTT. Its protein product is CASRGGLENTEAFF.

This clone was seen just once. The gene calls are TRBV6-1 and TRBJ2-7; a weak D match, TRBD1 (6 bases). CDR1 and CDR2 (germline): MNHNS, SASEGT. V shed 6 bases and J shed 0 bases, with 15 bases lying between them. The CDR3 has 15 residues. The CDR3 region is CASRDIRGLSYEQYF. CDR3 coding DNA: TGTGCCAGCAGAGATATCAGGGGCCTCTCCTACGAGCAGTACTTC.

A note on this clone: An end of the junction differs from the germline gene, which may be a read error. The rearrangement links TRBV5-1 to TRBJ2-2; a possible D gene is TRBD1 (6 bases). Germline values: CDR1 SGHRS, CDR2 YFSETQ. This CDR3 region has 13 residues. CDR3 protein: CPSTGSRTGELFF. The CDR3 DNA reads TGCCCCAGCACAGGGTCTCGGACCGGGGAGCTGTTTTTT. Based on the CDR3 plus reference TRBV5-1 and TRBJ2-2, the full variable domain is KAGVTQTPRYLIKTRGQQVTLSCSPISGHRSVSWYQQTPGQGLQFLFEYFSETQRNKGNFPGRFSGRQFSNSRSEMNVSTLELGDSALYLCPSTGSRTGELFFGEGSRLTVL.

This clone was observed a few times. The gene calls are TRBV27 and TRBJ2-7, with 7 bases that match TRBD1. Germline CDR1 reads MNHEY; CDR2 reads SMNVEV (reference sequence). The ends lost 6 bases at V and 2 bases at J; junction bases unmatched: 7. CDR3 length: 14 residues. CDR3 in DNA: TGTGCCAGCAGGGAAAGAGACAGGGCCTACGAGCAGTACTTC. This translates into CASRERDRAYEQYF.

This CDR3 is CAKFQGSQETQYF. The CDR3 nucleotides read TGTGCCAAGTTTCAGGGATCGCAAGAGACCCAGTACTTC. This chain uses TRBV19 with TRBJ2-5, with D tentatively TRBD1 (5 bases). CDR1 is LNHDA and CDR2 is SQIVND in the germline V gene (reference sequence). The CDR3 sequence is 13 residues long. V lost 10 bases and J lost 2, with 14 bases in between. Full variable domain (remainder filled in from reference TRBV19 and TRBJ2-5): DGGITQSPKYLFRKEGQNVTLSCEQNLNHDAMYWYRQDPGQGLRLIYYSQIVNDFQKGDIAEGYSVSREKKESFPLTVTSAQKNPTAFYLCAKFQGSQETQYFGPGTRLLVL.

This clone was found a few times. The chain couples TRBV19 to TRBJ1-3; D might be TRBD1 (5 bases). CDR3 length: 14 amino acids. The germline CDR1 and CDR2 sequences are LNHDA and SQIVND (reference sequence). Trimming pared 7 bases from V and 0 bases from J, leaving 10 bases between. The CDR3 nucleotides are TGTGCCAGTACAGGGCTACACTCTGGAAACACCATATATTTT. Translation: CASTGLHSGNTIYF.

This chain uses TRBV27 with TRBJ1-1, with D perhaps TRBD1 (5 bases). The germline CDR1 and CDR2 sequences are MNHEY and SMNVEV (reference sequence). The CDR3 loop spans 15 amino acids. Trimming pared 3 bases from V and 7 bases from J, leaving 18 bases between. CDR3 nucleotides: TGTGCCAGCAGTTTCTACCCGGGACCGCCACGTGAAGCTTTCTTT. This codes for CASSFYPGPPREAFF.

The CDR3 nucleotides are TGTGCCAGCAGCTTGGGGGGAGATACGCAGTATTTT. Protein product: CASSLGGDTQYF. V usage is TRBV5-5 and J usage is TRBJ2-3; no reliable D call. Per the germline V gene, CDR1 is SGHKS and CDR2 is YYEKEE (reference sequence). The CDR3 is 12 residues long. The V and J ends lost 0 bases and 5 bases respectively, with 4 bases between them.

This clone was observed once. The chain uses TRBV11-1 and TRBJ2-1; 12 positions agree with TRBD2. The junction had 7 bases not matched to a gene; V was cut back by 1 base and J by 9 bases. This CDR3 spans 16 amino acids. CDR1 and CDR2 from the germline V gene are SGHAT and FQDESV (reference sequence). The CDR3 region is CASSLDPSGGASEQFF. CDR3 nucleotides: TGTGCCAGCAGCTTAGACCCTAGCGGGGGGGCCAGTGAGCAGTTCTTC. The entire variable domain, with the rest obtained from reference TRBV11-1 and TRBJ2-1, is as follows: EAEVAQSPRYKITEKSQAVAFWCDPISGHATLYWYRQILGQGPELLVQFQDESVVDDSQLPKDRFSAERLKGVDSTLKIQPAELGDSAMYLCASSLDPSGGASEQFFGPGTRLTVL.

The chain is built from TRBV4-1 and TRBJ1-3, with D uncertain. Germline V gene data show CDR1 as MGHRA and CDR2 as YSYEKL. Trimming left V 0 bases short and J 4 bases short, with 16 bases between. The CDR3 totals 17 residues. The DNA for the CDR3 is TGCGCCAGCAGCCAAGATCAGGCCGGAGCGGGGGGAAACACCATATATTTT. This sequence encodes CASSQDQAGAGGNTIYF.

V is TRBV5-6 and J is TRBJ1-4; D is unclear. Germline V gene sequence: CDR1 SGHDT, CDR2 YYEEEE. V gave up 2 bases and J gave up 4 bases, with 9 bases separating them. The CDR3 has 14 residues. The CDR3 reads CASSFVGYNEKLFF. CDR3 DNA sequence: TGTGCCAGCAGCTTCGTAGGGTATAATGAAAAACTGTTTTTT.

The sample holds one count of this clone. This rearrangement joins TRBV5-4 to TRBJ1-1, with 9 bases matching TRBD1. V trimming: 5 bases; J trimming: 5 bases; junction bases outside the gene matches: 7. Per germline, CDR1 SGHNT and CDR2 YYREEE (reference sequence). The CDR3 runs 14 residues. The CDR3 nucleotides read TGTGCCAGCAGTTTTGACAGGGGGGGGACTGAAGCTTTCTTT. Translating gives CASSFDRGGTEAFF.